The 3 T cell receptor beta chains listed next were all sequenced from one sample in a study of Tregs in tolerant kidney transplant recipients. Libraries were prepared by immunoSEQ multiplex PCR; TCRdb keeps only in-frame clonotypes and omits some of them. The profile shows about 59,000 clones, 83% of them singletons. The sample comprised CD4+ T cells from blood. These receptors were obtained from a human donor in good health.

The genes are TRBV11-2 and TRBJ2-7; the D is unclear. This CDR3 is 15 amino acids long. Per the germline V gene, CDR1 is SGHAT and CDR2 is FQNNGV. The V end lost 2 bases, the J end lost 0 bases, and 11 bases lay between the germline ends. CDR3 bases: TGTGCCAGCAGCTTAAGGTGGAGAGGCTCCTACGAGCAGTACTTC. The encoded protein is CASSLRWRGSYEQYF.

V and J are TRBV2 and TRBJ2-7; TRBD2 aligns across 13 bases. The V segment lost 5 bases and the J segment 1 base; nucleotides outside the gene matches: 8. This CDR3 has 17 residues. CDR1 is SNHLY and CDR2 is FYNNEI in the germline V gene. CDR3 protein: CASSTRTSGSRSYEQYF. DNA of the CDR3: TGTGCCAGCAGTACTAGGACTAGCGGGAGTCGGTCCTACGAGCAGTACTTC.

This clone was seen only once. The rearrangement joins TRBV11-3 to TRBJ1-2; D unresolved. The germline V gene encodes CDR1 SGHNT and CDR2 YENEEA. V was cut by 0 bases and J by 4 bases, with 18 bases left in between. The CDR3 covers 17 residues. The DNA of the CDR3 is TGTGCCAGCAGCTTAGAAGGTCCACGTGCCGGAGCCTATGGCTACACCTTC. This gives the protein CASSLEGPRAGAYGYTF.